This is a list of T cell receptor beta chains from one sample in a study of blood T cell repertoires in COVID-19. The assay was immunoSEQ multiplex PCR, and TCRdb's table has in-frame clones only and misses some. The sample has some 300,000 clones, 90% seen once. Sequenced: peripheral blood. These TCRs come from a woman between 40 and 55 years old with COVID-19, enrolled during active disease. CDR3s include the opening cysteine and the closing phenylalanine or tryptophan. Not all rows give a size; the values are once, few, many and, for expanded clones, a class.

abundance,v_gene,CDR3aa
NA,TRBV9,CASSAPAGSHVGAFF
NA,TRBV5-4,CASTGGSYQETQYF
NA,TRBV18,CASSRNPLISTTNEKLFF
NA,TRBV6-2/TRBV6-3,CASSYGRDRYPNEQFF
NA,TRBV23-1,CASSYRDRGPNTGELFF
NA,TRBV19,CASSILPVAKLFF
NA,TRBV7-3,CASSLTGNLGTSSSRDTQYF
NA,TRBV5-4,CASSPKYRETHEQFF
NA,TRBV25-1,CASTEQGKVTEAFF
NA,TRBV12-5,CASGFSYLGRYGYTF
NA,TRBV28,CASTIGGARGYTF
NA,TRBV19,CASSDPGPGYEQYF
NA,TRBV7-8,CASSRDLRRANEQFF
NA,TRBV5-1,CASSLGLAGSGETQYF
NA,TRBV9,CASSIRDSGYGYTF
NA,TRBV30,CAWSVAANEQFF
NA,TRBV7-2,CASSSGLAGSDEQFF
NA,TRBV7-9,CASSFNLGWRDATNEKLFF
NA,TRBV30,CAWSPTGRANEQFF
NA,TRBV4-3,CASSLRSTGPGELFF
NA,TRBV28,CASSPRTGAGETQYF
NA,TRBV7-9,CASSLARGGTEAFF
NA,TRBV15,CATRLGGGGGYTF
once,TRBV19,CASSIGIGGRQNEKLFF
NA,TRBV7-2,CASSSVPGQGKNIQYF
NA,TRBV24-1,CATSTTGNQPQHF
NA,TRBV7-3,CASSLRSGNDEQFF
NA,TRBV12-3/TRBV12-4,CASSREGYEQYF
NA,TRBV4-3,CASSQDLFQGGSGYTF
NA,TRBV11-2,CASSAGLYEQYF
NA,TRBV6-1,CASSERGRGIIGYTF
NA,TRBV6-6,CASSTQGAAYNSPLHF
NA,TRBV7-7,CASSQWTGGVETQYF
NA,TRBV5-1,CASSLNPGQYNEKLFF
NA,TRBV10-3,CAISESHWQAWYEQFF
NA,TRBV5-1,CASSLFAIGVGNTEAFF
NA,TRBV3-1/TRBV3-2,CASSPRTGGYGELFF
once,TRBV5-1,CASSLVGTGYGYTF
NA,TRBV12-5,CASGSGVETQYF
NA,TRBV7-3,CASSDGLAHNEQFF
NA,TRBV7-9,CASSPGAGNTIYF
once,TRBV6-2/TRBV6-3,CASSYWILAGGGPQYF
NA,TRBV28,CASSLRGGARTEAFF
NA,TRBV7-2,CASSFSGYSYEQYF
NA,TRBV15,CATSRDRGHSNQPQHF
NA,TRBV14,CASSQKGRGSETQYF
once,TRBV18,CASSPPGSPSYEQYF
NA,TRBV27,CASSFLTGTGEDYGYTF
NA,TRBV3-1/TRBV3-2,CASSHDRSQETQYF
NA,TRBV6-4,CASSDQTLAGGDNEQFF
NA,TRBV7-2,CASSSSLIGQGALGYTF
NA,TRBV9,CASSVGQGNYGYTF
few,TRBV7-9,CASSRTSGSASSYEQYF
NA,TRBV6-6,CASSYVTGSGYTF
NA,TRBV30,CAWSAFFTSGRYQETQYF
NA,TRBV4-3,CASSQEGVGLKETQYF
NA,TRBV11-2,CASSFPASGGYTF
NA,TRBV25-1,CASSRETGTFNEQFF
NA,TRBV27,CASSKTSGVTDTQYF
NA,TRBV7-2,CASSSLFMDTEAFF